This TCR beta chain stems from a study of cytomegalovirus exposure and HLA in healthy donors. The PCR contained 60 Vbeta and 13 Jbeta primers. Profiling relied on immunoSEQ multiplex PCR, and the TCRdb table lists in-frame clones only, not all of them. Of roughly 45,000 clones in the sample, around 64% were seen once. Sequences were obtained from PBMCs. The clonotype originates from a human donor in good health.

The CDR3 bases are TGCAGTGCTAGAGATAATATTGGCTACACCTTC. Translated, it gives CSARDNIGYTF. The V call is TRBV20-1, the J call TRBJ1-2; D ambiguous. The CDR3 is 11 residues long. CDR1 and CDR2 (germline): DFQATT, SNEGSKA (reference sequence). Trimming took off 0 bases at V and 7 bases at J, with 6 bases between the two ends.